This T cell receptor (beta chain) is from a study of shared clonotypes between healthy human individuals. Repertoires were generated with immunoSEQ multiplex PCR, while TCRdb's copy carries only in-frame clones and drops some. This table has about 710,000 clones, 73% appearing once. V trimming: 1 base; J trimming: 7 bases; junction bases outside the gene matches: 9. Per germline, CDR1 MGHRA and CDR2 YSYEKL. The CDR3 is 15 residues long. Sequencing was carried out using memory CD4+ T cells sorted from blood. The subset denotes: CD45RA-negative fraction. The rearrangement uses TRBV4-1 and TRBJ1-1, with TRBD1 matching 7 bases. The sequence came from a woman aged 25 to 39 in good health. For the CDR3, the DNA is TGCGCCAGCAGCCAAGCAGGGGGGGACCTAGTTGAAGCTTTCTTT. Its protein is CASSQAGGDLVEAFF.